The T cell receptor beta chain described here comes from a study of shared clonotypes between healthy human individuals. Produced via immunoSEQ multiplex PCR; TCRdb's table is partial and in-frame only. The sample has approximately 2,300,000 clones, roughly 92% seen once; the top ten hold 0.37%. As to this clone: The same CDR3 is also encoded by other DNA sequences in this sample.

The V gene's germline CDR1 is SGHTA and CDR2 FQGTGA. The CDR3 is made up of 14 amino acids. The V end lost 5 bases, the J end lost 0 bases, and 9 bases lay between the germline ends. The clonotype was recovered from a man in his late teens or twenties in good health. Some clones in this sample may be carry-over from other donors' samples. The sequenced material came from naive CD4+ T cells from PBMCs. Subset noted: CD45RA+ positively selected. The chain combines TRBV7-3 with TRBJ2-3, with D tentatively TRBD1 (5 bases). CDR3 coding DNA: TGTGCCAGCAGCCCAGGGTTAAGCACAGATACGCAGTATTTT. Residues: CASSPGLSTDTQYF. The full variable domain, rest sourced from reference TRBV7-3 and TRBJ2-3, is GAGVSQTPSNKVTEKGKYVELRCDPISGHTALYWYRQSLGQGPEFLIYFQGTGAADDSGLPNDRFFAVRPEGSVSTLKIQRTERGDSAVYLCASSPGLSTDTQYFGPGTRLTVL.